The next 18 T cell receptor beta chains were all read from a single sample in a study of blood T cell repertoires in COVID-19. Some clones are missing from TCRdb's copy, which holds only in-frame ones; the method was immunoSEQ multiplex PCR. This table has roughly 170,000 clones, around nine tenths appearing once. Sample: peripheral blood. Receptors originate from a woman aged 18-29 years who had recovered from COVID-19.

V is TRBV6-5 and J is TRBJ1-1; 7 nucleotides agree with TRBD1. Germline CDR1 reads MNHEY; CDR2 reads SVGAGI. The V gene end was trimmed by 2 bases and the J gene end by 4 bases; junction bases not matched to a gene: 1. The length of the CDR3 is 13 residues. The CDR3: CASSYDRVTEAFF. DNA for the CDR3: TGTGCCAGCAGTTACGACAGGGTCACTGAAGCTTTCTTT.

The CDR3 loop is CASSYVLGQGVFF. CDR3 nucleotides: TGTGCCAGCAGTTACGTACTTGGTCAGGGGGTTTTCTTT. This rearrangement joins TRBV6-2 or TRBV6-3 to TRBJ1-1; TRBD1 matches 7 bases. Trimming removed 2 bases from V and 13 bases from J; junction bases left unmatched: 10. The germline gives CDR1 MNHEY, CDR2 SVGEGT. This CDR3 region has 13 residues.

The V gene is TRBV6-4, the J gene TRBJ2-1; 10 bases agree with TRBD2. The CDR3 has 14 residues. V trimming: 3 bases; J trimming: 14 bases; junction bases outside the gene matches: 10. The germline V gene has CDR1 MRHNA and CDR2 SNTAGT. CDR3 in DNA: TGTGCCAGCAGTGAAGGGCCTAGCGGGAGTTATAAGTTCTTC. This translates into CASSEGPSGSYKFF.

The V call is TRBV27, the J call TRBJ2-3; no definite D call. Germline V gives CDR1 MNHEY, CDR2 SMNVEV (reference sequence). The CDR3 loop spans 12 amino acids. Trimming cost V 4 bases and J 3 bases, with 5 bases left between them. The CDR3 coding sequence is TGTGCCAGCAGTTCACAAACAGATACGCAGTATTTT. Translated: CASSSQTDTQYF.

This clone was observed a single time. The CDR3 loop is CASSLAQTNTEAFF. Written as DNA, the CDR3 is TGTGCCAGCAGCTTAGCACAGACAAACACTGAAGCTTTCTTT. The genes are TRBV7-9 and TRBJ1-1; the D is unclear. The V end was cut by 0 bases, the J end by 2 bases, with 7 bases between. The CDR3 consists of 14 residues. CDR1 and CDR2 (germline): SEHNR, FQNEAQ (reference sequence).

The chain combines TRBV6-2 or TRBV6-3 with TRBJ2-1; D is undetermined. V was pared by 0 bases and J by 2 bases, with 11 bases between. Germline assignment: CDR1 MNHEY and CDR2 SVGEGT. The CDR3 loop spans 16 amino acids. The CDR3 spells CASSYSAQRAYNEQFF. The CDR3 DNA reads as TGTGCCAGCAGTTACTCGGCCCAGCGAGCCTACAATGAGCAGTTCTTC.

This clone has just one count. The genes are TRBV27 and TRBJ1-2, with D uncertain. The V gene's germline CDR1 is MNHEY and CDR2 SMNVEV (reference sequence). This CDR3 spans 13 amino acids. V lost 8 bases and J 1 base, leaving 11 bases between the germline ends. CDR3 residues: CASANGFNYGYTF. The CDR3 region has the DNA TGTGCCAGCGCAAACGGTTTTAACTATGGCTACACCTTC.

J is TRBJ1-5 and V is TRBV10-3; maybe TRBD1 (6 bases). The V end lost 2 bases, the J end lost 6 bases, and 11 bases lay between the germline ends. Germline V gene lookup returns CDR1 ENHRY and CDR2 SYGVKD. The CDR3 extends over 14 amino acids. The CDR3 DNA reads as TGTGCCATCAGTGAGGATAGAGGGGGTCAGCCCCAGCATTTT. The encoded protein is CAISEDRGGQPQHF.

The rearrangement joins TRBV4-2 to TRBJ2-5; 8 bases map to TRBD2. Germline V gene data show CDR1 as LGHNA and CDR2 as YNFKEQ. The ends lost 1 base at V and 5 bases at J; junction bases unmatched: 6. The CDR3 is 15 amino acids. CDR3 region: CASSQVAAGEETQYF. CDR3 DNA: TGTGCCAGCAGCCAAGTCGCAGCGGGAGAGGAGACCCAGTACTTC.

This rearrangement joins TRBV7-9 to TRBJ2-3, with a tentative D call TRBD2 (5 bases). V shed 8 bases and J shed 5 bases, with 8 bases lying between them. The germline V gene encodes CDR1 SEHNR and CDR2 FQNEAQ (reference sequence). This CDR3 spans 11 amino acids. This chain's CDR3 is CASGSGDTQYF. The CDR3 DNA reads TGTGCCAGCGGGAGTGGAGATACGCAGTATTTT.

This rearrangement joins TRBV4-3 to TRBJ2-1; a weak D match, TRBD2 (6 bases). Germline V gene sequence: CDR1 LGHNA, CDR2 YSLEER. The CDR3 extends over 16 amino acids. V lost 4 bases, J lost 3 bases, and 16 bases lay in between. The CDR3 loop is CASSPERGSFYNEQFF. CDR3 in DNA: TGCGCCAGCAGCCCGGAACGGGGGTCCTTCTACAATGAGCAGTTCTTC.

This sequence joins TRBV5-5 and TRBJ2-4; D unclear. V lost 4 bases and J 0 bases, leaving 17 bases between the germline ends. CDR1 is SGHKS, CDR2 YYEKEE, per germline (reference sequence). CDR3 size: 17 residues. CDR3 in DNA: TGTGCCAGCAGCAGAGTAGTAGGAGAACTAGCCAAAAACATTCAGTACTTC. Translation gives CASSRVVGELAKNIQYF.

V gene TRBV27 combines with J gene TRBJ2-2, with 8 nucleotides matching TRBD1. The CDR3 totals 14 residues. CDR1 MNHEY and CDR2 SMNVEV come from the germline V gene (reference sequence). V gave up 9 bases and J gave up 4 bases; unmatched junction bases: 7. CDR3 in amino acids: CASSGTGVTGELFF. In nucleotides, the CDR3 is TGTGCCAGTTCCGGGACAGGAGTCACCGGGGAGCTGTTTTTT.

CDR3 nucleotides: TGTGCCAGCATCACCAGGGTGTATCATGGGAACACTGAAGCTTTCTTT. This gives the protein CASITRVYHGNTEAFF. This chain links TRBV7-8 with TRBJ1-1; tentatively, D is TRBD1 (5 bases). This CDR3 has 16 residues. Per germline, CDR1 SGHVS and CDR2 FQNEAQ. The V end was cut by 7 bases, the J end by 1 base, with 19 bases between.

V and J are TRBV11-3 and TRBJ2-5, with TRBD1 matching over 7 bases. J lost 5 bases, V lost 5 bases, and 2 bases had no gene match. The V gene's germline CDR1 is SGHNT and CDR2 YENEEA. This CDR3 spans 12 amino acids. The DNA of the CDR3 is TGTGCCAGCAGCACAGGGGATGAGACCCAGTACTTC. Its protein product is CASSTGDETQYF.

This chain uses TRBV28 with TRBJ1-4, with 7 nucleotides matching TRBD1. The V and J ends lost 3 bases and 3 bases, in that order; junction bases with no gene match: 7. CDR1 MDHEN and CDR2 SYDVKM come from the germline V gene. This CDR3 has 16 amino acids. The CDR3 sequence: CASSFITGQSNEKLFF. CDR3 coding DNA: TGTGCCAGCAGTTTTATCACGGGACAGTCTAATGAAAAACTGTTTTTT.

V and J are TRBV14 and TRBJ1-2, with 7 bases aligning to TRBD1. The V gene end was trimmed by 6 bases and the J gene end by 4 bases; junction bases not matched to a gene: 5. CDR3 length: 13 residues. Germline CDR1 SGHDN, CDR2 FVKESK. The CDR3 DNA reads TGTGCCAGCAGTCCGGGACAGCTCTATGGCTACACCTTC. It is translated as CASSPGQLYGYTF.

The rearrangement links TRBV5-5 to TRBJ2-7, with TRBD1 matching over 9 bases. Trimming at V came to 7 bases and at J to 5 bases, leaving 10 bases not matched to a gene. CDR1 and CDR2 (germline): SGHKS, YYEKEE (reference sequence). The CDR3 covers 14 residues. The CDR3 DNA is TGTGCCAGCCAAGGAAAACAGGGGGCAAACGAGCAGTACTTC. Its translation: CASQGKQGANEQYF.